The source of this T cell receptor beta chain is a study of shared clonotypes between healthy human individuals (dated by TCRdb to the early 2020s). In terms of the full investigation: A few men and two women, aged 18 to 49 years, made up the cohort. To increase sequencing depth and limit assay-specific biases, TCR repertoire library preparation and sequencing were carried out by different laboratories using diverse techniques. For each donor, CD4 naive and CD4 memory were each given three plates, CD8 naive was given two plates, and CD8 memory was given one plate. To estimate repertoire size and how much clonotype sharing occurs between individuals, the study deeply sequenced the blood TCR repertoires of five healthy adults. Between about 0.9 and 8.9 billion PBMCs per donor were obtained by leukapheresis.

Using the deep immunoSEQ assay, multiplex PCR amplified TCR CDR3 regions from genomic DNA. Extracted genomic DNA from each cell subset was distributed evenly across all wells of several immunoSEQ 96-well plates, and each plate was treated as a replicate. For sorted subsets, approximately 190 ng genomic DNA, equal to 30,000 to 35,000 T cell genomes, was loaded into each replicate PCR. Purified libraries were measured with a Qubit 3.0 fluorometer, size-checked on a Bioanalyzer 2100, and measured again with the KAPA Library Quantification kit. Each immunoSEQ 96-well plate was sequenced on its own single-read 150-cycle Illumina NextSeq 550 flow cell. In the source study's methods: The immunoSEQ output contained only junctional sequences without quality scores, so filtering could not match that applied to full-length reads. To assign V/J genes and CDR3, sequences were annotated using PyIR, a Python wrapper for IgBLAST v1.9, with IMGT germline references. Reads were filtered out if the reads had weak V/J assignments (E-value above 1e-6), no CDR3, stop codons, out-of-frame junctions, or ambiguous translated residues. A V3J clonotype was defined by an identical inferred V gene, J gene, and CDR3 amino acid sequence. Percentage overlap between repertoires was calculated by dividing the number of shared unique clonotypes by the size of the smaller repertoire. Repertoire richness was assessed with RTK rarefaction, the Chao1 estimator, and Recon v2.1 estimates of unobserved clonotypes. Generation probabilities for all TCRbeta clonotypes obtained by the gDNA method from a handful of donors were computed using OLGA. The table was pulled from immuneACCESS by TCRdb, which kept in-frame rearrangements only. Such tables lose some clones; where checked, under half of the loss comes from unresolved V genes, and the rest has no known cause. The DNA gave D and trimming, while V, J and clone size come from that table. The sample table contains roughly 2 million clones; only one count was recorded for roughly 94% of them. The ten largest account for 0.9% to 1.3% of the sample.

Study-level results and caveats: Sampling was limited to blood, and TCR repertoires in tissue likely differ from TCR repertoires in blood. Higher generation probabilities were observed for clonotypes shared by all four sorted-subset donors than for non-shared clonotypes. Pairwise subsampling led to the expectation that sequencing depth would affect the degree of clonotype sharing among donors. Naive subsets generally had larger estimated clonotype richness than memory subsets did. Because the study included a small number of donors, the genetic and exposure-history diversity represented was limited. Around 5% of naive CD4, approximately 3.7% of naive CD8, around 2.3% of memory CD4, and 0.4% of memory CD8 clonotypes were shared across several donors. Incomplete sequencing was indicated by rarefaction of sorted-subset datasets, despite the large sequencing depth.

From the cysteine up to the phenylalanine, the CDR3 has a length of 14 residues. Left in the record is the CDR3 DNA by itself, 42 bases read in frame from the first base. From a lookup of the germline V gene, CDR1 and CDR2 are SGHDT and YYEEEE. CD8 naive samples consisted of CD45RO-negative cells that were positively selected for CCR7, yielding a CD45RA+CCR7+ population without TemRA cells. The donors were healthy, HIV-negative adults with no recently reported acute infections or vaccinations. Every donor was a Caucasian adult residing in Nashville, Tennessee, USA. Blood was obtained by leukapheresis, after which PBMCs were separated by Ficoll-Histopaque density gradient centrifugation and cryopreserved in liquid nitrogen vapor phase. Analytical flow cytometry was used to check the purity and quantity of each magnetically sorted T cell population. From each sorted fraction, genomic DNA was isolated and quantified by UV absorbance on a Nanodrop 2000c.

Note on this clone: It lacks a known antigen. Base qualities are missing; no much larger clone stands one base away.

The V and J segments used are TRBV5-6 and TRBJ1-5; 7 bases in the junction line up with TRBD1. The end of the DNA is better explained by TRBJ2-3, so the J call may be wrong. The sample consisted of naive CD8+ T cells sorted from blood. Reading the label with the study, this specimen's cell subset or site is: CD45RA+CCR7+. The source is a man younger than 35 in good health. The CDR3 reads as follows: CASSLGGAGQPQYF. The DNA is TGTGCCAGCAGCCTAGGGGGCGCGGGTCAGCCCCAGTATTTT.